This T cell receptor (beta chain) was documented in a study of cytomegalovirus exposure and HLA in healthy donors. Unrecorded immune exposures were likely, despite nominal health at sampling. General study findings and limits: In a later analysis, HLA-associated TCR beta chains were more clonally expanded than equally common others.

In regard to this clone: Its matching antigen is unknown.

Primers included in the PCR were 60 Vbeta and 13 Jbeta primers. TCRdb's table, derived via immunoSEQ multiplex PCR, lists solely in-frame clones and lacks some. Among more than 95,000 clones listed, roughly 75% were seen once. The CDR3 is 15 residues long. V lost 5 bases, J lost 3 bases, and 5 bases stayed unmatched. CDR1 MNHEY and CDR2 SVGAGI come from the germline V gene. This TCR was sampled from a woman aged 50 to 65 in good health and CMV-seronegative. Sequencing was performed on PBMCs. The V gene is TRBV6-5, the J gene TRBJ2-1; 9 bases line up with TRBD2. CDR3 sequence: CASSIRLAVYNEQFF. The CDR3 bases are TGTGCCAGCAGTATCAGACTAGCGGTCTACAATGAGCAGTTCTTC.